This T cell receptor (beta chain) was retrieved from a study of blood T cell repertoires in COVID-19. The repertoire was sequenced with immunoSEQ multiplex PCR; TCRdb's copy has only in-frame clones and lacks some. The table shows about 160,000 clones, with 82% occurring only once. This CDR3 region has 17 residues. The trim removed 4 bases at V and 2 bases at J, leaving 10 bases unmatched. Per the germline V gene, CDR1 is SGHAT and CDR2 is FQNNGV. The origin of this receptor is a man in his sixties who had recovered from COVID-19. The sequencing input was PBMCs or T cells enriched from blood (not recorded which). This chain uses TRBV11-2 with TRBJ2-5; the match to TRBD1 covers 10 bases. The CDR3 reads CASSSSRDRGFQETQYF. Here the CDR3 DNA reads TGTGCCAGCAGCTCATCCCGGGACAGGGGATTTCAAGAGACCCAGTACTTC.